This T cell receptor (beta chain) is from a study of siplizumab effects on memory and regulatory T cells. The study, taken as a whole, reports: Naive T cells were seen as more diverse than memory cells and as major alloresponse contributors. Only a minority of proliferating CD4+ or CD8+ clones had an assignable naive or memory phenotype, with roughly 75-96% lacking one. With siplizumab, mappable alloreactive CD4+ clones averaged roughly 65% Treg-derived, versus 25% to 30% in controls.

This clone came up once. The antigen is undetermined. V shed 2 bases and J shed 3 bases, with 8 bases lying between them. The CDR3 length is 13 residues. From germline, CDR1 is SGHTA and CDR2 FQGNSA. Each sample yielded around 9.4 x 10^4 assayed TCR templates. The table came from immunoSEQ multiplex PCR; TCRdb's copy has only in-frame clones and leaves some out. Of 85,000 to 120,000 clones in the sample, 90% to 95% are singletons; the top ten hold 0.85% to 1.2%. Sequencing was carried out using CD4+ T cells sorted from blood. This sequence was found in a human donor in good health. The rearrangement links TRBV7-2 to TRBJ2-7; D gene ambiguous. CDR3 nucleotides: TGTGCCAGCAGCTTACAACTCAACTACGAGCAGTACTTC. As protein: CASSLQLNYEQYF.